Each of the 32 T cell receptor beta chains below was sequenced from the same sample in a study of blood T cell repertoires in COVID-19. TCRdb's table, derived via immunoSEQ multiplex PCR, lists solely in-frame clones and lacks some. The sample lists around 170,000 clones; 88% were seen once. The sample comprised peripheral blood. Receptors were obtained from a woman in her 30s with acute or convalescent COVID-19.

A note on this clone: Different DNA sequences within this sample yield the same CDR3. The chain is built from TRBV5-1 and TRBJ2-5; TRBD2 might be the D (5 bases). CDR1 SGHRS and CDR2 YFSETQ come from the germline V gene. There are 13 residues in the CDR3. V was trimmed by 0 bases and J by 3 bases, leaving 6 bases between them. The CDR3 is CASSLGGEETQYF. The CDR3 nucleotides are TGCGCCAGCAGCTTGGGGGGAGAAGAGACCCAGTACTTC.

The V gene is TRBV20-1, the J gene TRBJ2-2, with TRBD2 matching over 7 bases. With V trimmed by 3 bases and J by 14 bases, 12 bases remained unmatched. In germline, CDR1 is DFQATT, CDR2 SNEGSKA (reference sequence). There are 13 residues in the CDR3. The CDR3 protein is CSASWSRGDGLFF. The DNA for the CDR3 is TGCAGTGCTAGTTGGTCCCGGGGGGACGGACTGTTTTTT.

This clone appeared a single time. This chain links TRBV13 with TRBJ2-1, with 7 bases identical to TRBD2. The germline V gene encodes CDR1 PRHDT and CDR2 FYEKMQ (reference sequence). The CDR3 is 14 residues long. Losses at the gene ends were 2 bases for V and 4 bases for J; bases not matched to a gene: 2. CDR3 residues: CASSLQRGYNEQFF. In DNA, the CDR3 is TGTGCCAGCAGCTTACAGCGGGGTTACAATGAGCAGTTCTTC.

The chain joins TRBV7-8 to TRBJ1-5, with D perhaps matching TRBD1 (5 bases). This CDR3 comprises 14 residues. V lost 7 bases and J 2 bases, leaving 12 bases between the germline ends. Germline-derived CDR1 and CDR2 are SGHVS and FQNEAQ. The DNA of the CDR3 is TGTGCCAGCACGGGCAGGGAAGGCAATCAGCCCCAGCATTTT. Its protein is CASTGREGNQPQHF. Drawing the rest from reference TRBV7-8 and TRBJ1-5, the complete variable domain is GAGVSQSPRYKVAKRGQDVALRCDPISGHVSLFWYQQALGQGPEFLTYFQNEAQLDKSGLPSDRFFAERPEGSVSTLKIQRTQQEDSAVYLCASTGREGNQPQHFGDGTRLSIL.

This clone was detected a few times. The chain links TRBV2 to TRBJ1-4; TRBD1 is a possible D gene (5 bases). CDR1 and CDR2 (germline): SNHLY, FYNNEI. CDR3 length: 13 residues. V dropped 10 bases and J dropped 4 bases, with 13 bases sitting between them. CDR3 in DNA: TGTGCCACCCACCGGGACTTTAATGAAAAACTGTTTTTT. Translation: CATHRDFNEKLFF.

CDR3 nucleotides: TGTGCCAGTTCCAACATCGGGGAGCAGTTCTTC. Amino acids: CASSNIGEQFF. The gene calls are TRBV9 and TRBJ2-1; D not resolved. Trimming cost V 8 bases and J 10 bases, with 13 bases left between them. The CDR3 consists of 11 residues. Germline V gives CDR1 SGDLS, CDR2 YYNGEE.

The V gene is TRBV10-3, the J gene TRBJ2-4; no clear D gene. The germline V gene encodes CDR1 ENHRY and CDR2 SYGVKD. The CDR3 sequence is 11 residues long. The V and J ends lost 10 bases and 8 bases respectively, with 12 bases between them. As DNA, the CDR3 is TGTGCCACACTAAGTTCGGACATTCAGTACTTC. Protein product: CATLSSDIQYF.

The chain joins TRBV28 to TRBJ2-3; D is perhaps TRBD2 (6 bases). V was clipped by 6 bases and J by 11 bases, with 15 bases between them. CDR1 is MDHEN and CDR2 is SYDVKM in the germline V gene. The CDR3 loop spans 12 amino acids. The DNA for the CDR3 is TGTGCCAGCAGACGCCCGGGACTTGGGCAGTATTTT. Its protein product is CASRRPGLGQYF.

The J gene is TRBJ2-3, the V gene TRBV7-2; TRBD2 matches 7 bases. Unmatched junction bases numbered 7, after V lost 2 bases and J lost 2 bases. CDR1 is SGHTA, CDR2 FQGNSA, per germline. This CDR3 has 16 amino acids. In nucleotides, the CDR3 is TGTGCCAGCAGCTTATTTTCGGGGACTATCACAGATACGCAGTATTTT. It specifies CASSLFSGTITDTQYF. Supplemented by reference TRBV7-2 and TRBJ2-3, the full variable domain reads GAGVSQSPSNKVTEKGKDVELRCDPISGHTALYWYRQSLGQGLEFLIYFQGNSAPDKSGLPSDRFSAERTGGSVSTLTIQRTQQEDSAVYLCASSLFSGTITDTQYFGPGTRLTVL.

This chain links TRBV4-1 with TRBJ1-5, with D possibly being TRBD1 (6 bases). Germline V gene lookup returns CDR1 MGHRA and CDR2 YSYEKL. The V end was cut by 1 base, the J end by 7 bases, with 14 bases between. CDR3 length equals 15 residues. In nucleotides, the CDR3 is TGCGCCAGCAGCCAAGTTTCAGGCAGGGGCCAGCCCCAGCATTTT. It encodes CASSQVSGRGQPQHF.

The chain has TRBV12-3 or TRBV12-4 and TRBJ1-1, with D possibly matching TRBD1 (5 bases). With 6 bases removed from V and 6 bases from J, the gap between germline ends came to 8 bases. This CDR3 spans 11 amino acids. CDR3 nucleotides: TGTGCCAGCAGCAGGGTACCTGAAGCTTTCTTT. It specifies CASSRVPEAFF.

In DNA, the CDR3 is TGTGCCAGCAGTTTGGGGCAAGACACAGATACGCAGTATTTT. Residues: CASSLGQDTDTQYF. V is TRBV28 and J is TRBJ2-3; TRBD1 is a possible D gene (5 bases). The germline V gene has CDR1 MDHEN and CDR2 SYDVKM. CDR3 length: 14 amino acids. V shed 3 bases and J shed 2 bases, with 9 bases lying between them. The whole variable domain, remainder taken from reference TRBV28 and TRBJ2-3, is DVKVTQSSRYLVKRTGEKVFLECVQDMDHENMFWYRQDPGLGLRLIYFSYDVKMKEKGDIPEGYSVSREKKERFSLILESASTNQTSMYLCASSLGQDTDTQYFGPGTRLTVL.

The chain carries TRBV12-5 and TRBJ2-4; D remains unclear. The V end was cut by 0 bases, the J end by 5 bases, with 5 bases between. The germline V gene has CDR1 LGHNT and CDR2 FRNRAP. This CDR3 region has 13 residues. The DNA of the CDR3 is TGTGCTAGTGGTTTGGTACGAGAAAACATTCAGTACTTC. This sequence encodes CASGLVRENIQYF.

CDR3: CASSLGLAGLTDTQYF. The CDR3 region has the DNA TGTGCCAGCAGCTTGGGACTAGCGGGCCTCACAGATACGCAGTATTTT. The V and J genes are TRBV7-6 and TRBJ2-3; TRBD2 matches at 12 bases. The CDR3 contains 16 residues. Germline CDR1 and CDR2: SGHVS and FNYEAQ. V dropped 3 bases and J dropped 2; count of bases not matched to a gene: 3.

The V and J genes are TRBV7-9 and TRBJ2-3; 11 bases fit TRBD2. Germline V gives CDR1 SEHNR, CDR2 FQNEAQ (reference sequence). The ends lost 8 bases at V and 0 bases at J; junction bases unmatched: 4. The CDR3 is 15 amino acids. The CDR3 region is CASPLAGGSTDTQYF. CDR3 bases: TGTGCCAGCCCGCTAGCGGGAGGCAGCACAGATACGCAGTATTTT.

The chain carries TRBV20-1 and TRBJ2-7; 8 nucleotides match TRBD2. Trimming took 5 bases from V and 7 from J; bases not matched to a gene: 4. This CDR3 comprises 11 residues. CDR1 and CDR2 (germline): DFQATT, SNEGSKA (reference sequence). The CDR3 region is CSASTGGEQYF. CDR3 DNA sequence: TGCAGTGCTTCAACGGGGGGGGAGCAGTACTTC.

This clone was detected only once. The rearrangement joins TRBV28 to TRBJ2-1; TRBD2 is a possible D gene (5 bases). The germline V gene has CDR1 MDHEN and CDR2 SYDVKM. With 6 bases removed from V and 12 bases from J, the gap between germline ends came to 15 bases. The CDR3 sequence is 12 residues long. CDR3 in DNA: TGTGCCAGCAGCATTAGGAGGATGGGGCAGTTCTTC. This encodes CASSIRRMGQFF.

The chain has TRBV6-5 and TRBJ1-5, with 7 positions matching TRBD1. The length of the CDR3 is 15 residues. V trimming: 5 bases; J trimming: 1 base; junction bases outside the gene matches: 5. Looked up from germline, CDR1 is MNHEY and CDR2 is SVGAGI. The CDR3 sequence is CASSPGQVSNQPQHF. The CDR3 coding sequence is TGTGCCAGCAGTCCTGGACAGGTGAGCAATCAGCCCCAGCATTTT.

This chain joins TRBV5-1 and TRBJ2-3, with 11 nucleotides matching TRBD2. The germline V gene has CDR1 SGHRS and CDR2 YFSETQ. Unmatched junction bases numbered 10, after V lost 4 bases and J lost 6 bases. The CDR3 sequence is 16 residues long. The CDR3 DNA is TGCGCCAGCAGCCCCCTAGCGGGAGGCCTGCAGGATACGCAGTATTTT. Its protein is CASSPLAGGLQDTQYF.

A word on this clone: This sample includes further DNA sequences coding for the same CDR3. This sequence joins TRBV30 and TRBJ2-5, with TRBD2 matching over 7 bases. The germline V gene has CDR1 GTSNPN and CDR2 SVGIG (reference sequence). V gave up 0 bases and J gave up 5 bases; unmatched junction bases: 6. This CDR3 region has 14 residues. The CDR3 nucleotides read TGTGCCTGGAGTGTACGGGGAGGGAGGGAGACCCAGTACTTC. Residues: CAWSVRGGRETQYF.

The count of this clone is one. This sequence joins TRBV6-1 and TRBJ2-2; D is undetermined. CDR3 length equals 15 residues. Germline lookup yields CDR1 MNHNS and CDR2 SASEGT. The V and J ends lost 1 base and 4 bases respectively, with 10 bases between them. The CDR3 loop reads CASSEGFESTGELFF. The CDR3 DNA reads TGTGCCAGCAGTGAAGGATTCGAGAGCACCGGGGAGCTGTTTTTT.

The rearrangement joins TRBV6-4 to TRBJ2-3; the D gene is possibly TRBD2 (5 bases). V lost 8 bases and J lost 0, with 12 bases in between. The CDR3 spans 14 residues. Germline CDR1 MRHNA, CDR2 SNTAGT. This chain's CDR3 is CASWSGISTDTQYF. CDR3 coding DNA: TGTGCCAGCTGGTCCGGGATTAGCACAGATACGCAGTATTTT.

CDR3 amino acids: CASSEDWDRREKLFF. As DNA, the CDR3 is TGTGCCAGCAGTGAAGATTGGGACAGGAGAGAAAAACTGTTTTTT. J is TRBJ1-4 and V is TRBV6-1; 8 bases map to TRBD1. The CDR3 runs 15 residues. With V trimmed by 1 base and J by 8 bases, 6 bases remained unmatched. The germline V gene has CDR1 MNHNS and CDR2 SASEGT.

The chain combines TRBV27 with TRBJ2-2; 7 positions match TRBD2. CDR3 length: 16 amino acids. CDR1 and CDR2 from the germline V gene are MNHEY and SMNVEV (reference sequence). Trimming cost V 7 bases and J 0 bases; bases outside gene matches: 8. The CDR3 reads CASMGGTLTNTGELFF. CDR3 DNA: TGTGCCAGCATGGGGGGGACCCTCACGAACACCGGGGAGCTGTTTTTT.

This chain connects TRBV7-9 to TRBJ2-2, with a tentative D call TRBD1 (6 bases). V dropped 3 bases and J dropped 4 bases, with 12 bases sitting between them. The CDR3 is 15 amino acids. The germline gives CDR1 SEHNR, CDR2 FQNEAQ (reference sequence). CDR3 sequence reads: CASSFWGLSTGELFF. The CDR3 DNA reads as TGTGCCAGCAGCTTCTGGGGGCTTAGCACCGGGGAGCTGTTTTTT.

This clone was counted a single time. J is TRBJ2-3 and V is TRBV3-1 (or the pseudogene TRBV3-2); 12 nucleotides match TRBD1. V lost 4 bases to trimming and J lost 1 base; unmatched junction nucleotides: 6. The CDR3 contains 17 residues. Germline CDR1 LGHDT, CDR2 YNNKEL (reference sequence). This CDR3 reads CASSRGTGGGRTDTQYF. CDR3 DNA: TGTGCCAGCAGCCGAGGGACAGGGGGCGGACGCACAGATACGCAGTATTTT.

The V and J genes are TRBV5-1 and TRBJ2-2; TRBD2 might be the D (7 bases). CDR3 size: 19 residues. Germline-derived CDR1 and CDR2 are SGHRS and YFSETQ. V was trimmed by 6 bases and J by 0 bases, leaving 24 bases between them. DNA for the CDR3: TGCGCCAGCACCCGAGAGAAGGGGGGCGGGGGAACGAACACCGGGGAGCTGTTTTTT. It specifies CASTREKGGGGTNTGELFF. Filled out from reference TRBV5-1 and TRBJ2-2, the complete variable domain reads KAGVTQTPRYLIKTRGQQVTLSCSPISGHRSVSWYQQTPGQGLQFLFEYFSETQRNKGNFPGRFSGRQFSNSRSEMNVSTLELGDSALYLCASTREKGGGGTNTGELFFGEGSRLTVL.

This clone was seen only once. The chain links TRBV27 to TRBJ1-5, with no clear D. This CDR3 has 13 amino acids. Germline CDR1 reads MNHEY; CDR2 reads SMNVEV (reference sequence). The V end lost 2 bases, the J end lost 5 bases, and 7 bases lay between the germline ends. The CDR3 DNA is TGTGCCAGCAGTTTAAGGGAGGATCAGCCCCAGCATTTT. This translates into CASSLREDQPQHF.

In this sample, this clone turned up once. The chain recombines TRBV7-9 with TRBJ1-2, with unresolved D. Germline CDR1 SEHNR, CDR2 FQNEAQ (reference sequence). Trimming pared 5 bases from V and 4 bases from J, leaving 5 bases between. This CDR3 has 11 residues. CDR3 sequence: CASSPGYGYTF. The CDR3 nucleotides read TGTGCCAGCAGCCCCGGCTATGGCTACACCTTC.

The chain uses TRBV28 and TRBJ1-6; 10 bases are a match to TRBD1. The J segment lost 10 bases and the V segment lost 5 bases, leaving 5 bases of the junction unmatched. Germline V gene data show CDR1 as MDHEN and CDR2 as SYDVKM. The CDR3 spans 14 residues. CDR3 residues: CASSPGQGESPLHF. CDR3 sequence (DNA): TGTGCCAGCAGTCCCGGACAGGGGGAGTCACCCCTCCACTTT.

V is TRBV5-1 and J is TRBJ1-1; no clear D gene. This CDR3 has 15 amino acids. In germline, CDR1 is SGHRS, CDR2 YFSETQ. V was cut by 0 bases and J by 1 base, with 10 bases left in between. The CDR3 region is CASSLARSSNTEAFF. The CDR3 DNA reads as TGCGCCAGCAGCTTGGCGAGGTCCTCGAACACTGAAGCTTTCTTT. Drawing the rest from reference TRBV5-1 and TRBJ1-1, the complete variable domain is KAGVTQTPRYLIKTRGQQVTLSCSPISGHRSVSWYQQTPGQGLQFLFEYFSETQRNKGNFPGRFSGRQFSNSRSEMNVSTLELGDSALYLCASSLARSSNTEAFFGQGTRLTVV.

The chain uses TRBV7-6 and TRBJ2-2; TRBD2 is a possible D gene (6 bases). There are 17 residues in the CDR3. Germline V gene lookup returns CDR1 SGHVS and CDR2 FNYEAQ. Deletions cut 8 bases from V and 0 bases from J, with 19 bases between. CDR3 protein: CASRGREFVSNTGELFF. CDR3 nucleotides: TGTGCCAGCCGGGGCCGGGAGTTTGTTTCGAACACCGGGGAGCTGTTTTTT.